Below, 20 T cell receptor beta chains from the same sample are listed, as sequenced in a study of beta chain features in type 1 diabetes. Overall study findings and caveats: Significant though moderate, a shortening of TCRB CDR3s appeared in all four CD4+ subsets of Type 1 diabetes patients.

Their recognized antigens are unknown. The authors reverse transcribed all of the isolated RNA, so sequencing captured expressed TCRB transcripts. Profiling relied on immunoSEQ multiplex PCR, and the TCRdb table lists in-frame clones only, not all of them. The sample has a few hundred thousand clones; roughly an eighth are singletons. The sequencing sample was made of naive CD4+ T cells from blood. The source is a woman in her late teens or twenties with type 1 diabetes.

In regard to this clone: Other DNA variants within this sample encode the same CDR3. V gene TRBV5-4 combines with J gene TRBJ2-5; 9 nucleotides agree with TRBD2. Germline V gene sequence: CDR1 SGHNT, CDR2 YYREEE (reference sequence). The junction had 0 bases not matched to a gene; V was cut back by 2 bases and J by 4 bases. This CDR3 is 13 amino acids long. DNA for the CDR3: TGTGCCAGCAGCTTAGCGGGAGGAGAGACCCAGTACTTC. Translation: CASSLAGGETQYF.

This sequence joins TRBV30 and TRBJ2-1; D is undetermined. CDR1 and CDR2 from the germline V gene are GTSNPN and SVGIG (reference sequence). The CDR3 loop spans 11 amino acids. With 4 bases removed from V and 3 bases from J, the gap between germline ends came to 4 bases. For the CDR3, the DNA is TGTGCCTGGACAGGCTACAATGAGCAGTTCTTC. It encodes CAWTGYNEQFF.

The J gene is TRBJ2-1, the V gene TRBV6-4; tentative D call: TRBD2 (5 bases). Germline CDR1 is MRHNA and CDR2 is SNTAGT. This CDR3 comprises 17 residues. V was clipped by 2 bases and J by 9 bases, with 23 bases between them. Here the CDR3 reads CASSDATRDGVCVEQFF. DNA of the CDR3: TGTGCCAGCAGTGACGCAACACGGGATGGAGTTTGCGTTGAGCAGTTCTTC.

This clone came up a few times. The chain recombines TRBV5-6 with TRBJ2-7; no firm D call. V lost 4 bases and J 2 bases, leaving 13 bases between the germline ends. The CDR3 sequence is 14 residues long. The germline CDR1 and CDR2 sequences are SGHDT and YYEEEE. The CDR3, as DNA: TGTGCCAGCAGCGCCTCGACAAGGACCTACGAGCAGTACTTC. Amino acids: CASSASTRTYEQYF.

The chain couples TRBV6-5 to TRBJ2-3; D gene uncertain. CDR1 is MNHEY, CDR2 SVGAGI, per germline. This CDR3 spans 13 amino acids. V lost 7 bases, J lost 2 bases, and 10 bases lay in between. The CDR3 loop is CASKSSNTDTQYF. CDR3 DNA: TGTGCCAGCAAATCGTCTAACACAGATACGCAGTATTTT.

This rearrangement joins TRBV4-1 to TRBJ2-1; D is perhaps TRBD2 (5 bases). CDR1 and CDR2 (germline): MGHRA, YSYEKL. V was shortened by 0 bases and J by 5 bases, with 23 bases between the two germline ends. The CDR3 sequence is 19 residues long. CDR3 DNA sequence: TGCGCCAGCAGCCAAGATTCGTGGTCTAGCTTCACTTTAAACAATGAGCAGTTCTTC. As protein: CASSQDSWSSFTLNNEQFF.

This chain connects TRBV11-2 to TRBJ2-2; 7 bases map to TRBD2. The germline CDR1 and CDR2 sequences are SGHAT and FQNNGV. V shed 8 bases, J shed 9 bases, and the junction held 3 bases outside the gene matches. The CDR3 consists of 11 residues. The DNA for the CDR3 is TGTGCCAGCCTGGGACTACGGGAGCTGTTTTTT. This sequence encodes CASLGLRELFF. Based on the CDR3 plus reference TRBV11-2 and TRBJ2-2, the full variable domain is EAGVAQSPRYKIIEKRQSVAFWCNPISGHATLYWYQQILGQGPKLLIQFQNNGVVDDSQLPKDRFSAERLKGVDSTLKIQPAKLEDSAVYLCASLGLRELFFGEGSRLTVL.

This clone has only a few counts. The chain carries TRBV7-6 and TRBJ2-6; the D gene is possibly TRBD1 (6 bases). CDR3 length: 17 amino acids. Germline-derived CDR1 and CDR2 are SGHVS and FNYEAQ. Trimming left V 5 bases short and J 0 bases short, with 14 bases between. CDR3 in DNA: TGTGCCAGCAGCCCACGACAGGTTATCTCTGGGGCCAACGTCCTGACTTTC. Its protein product is CASSPRQVISGANVLTF.

CDR3 bases: TGTGCCAGCAGCTTTCCGATCGTTGGGGGGGCACGAGAGACCCAGTACTTC. Protein: CASSFPIVGGARETQYF. The chain uses TRBV7-8 and TRBJ2-5; TRBD2 is a possible D gene (7 bases). Trimming removed 3 bases from V and 4 bases from J, with 21 bases in between. CDR3 size: 17 residues. Germline values: CDR1 SGHVS, CDR2 FQNEAQ.

The gene calls are TRBV9 and TRBJ1-2, with a possible D match to TRBD1 (5 bases). Per the germline V gene, CDR1 is SGDLS and CDR2 is YYNGEE. The V end was cut by 3 bases, the J end by 6 bases, with 27 bases between. The CDR3 sequence is 18 residues long. CDR3 residues: CASSALQGTWSIGDGYTF. The CDR3 nucleotides read TGTGCCAGCAGCGCCCTCCAGGGAACGTGGTCTATAGGAGATGGCTACACCTTC.

With regard to this clone: Distinct nucleotide sequences in the sample also encode this CDR3. The chain uses TRBV9 and TRBJ2-7; 10 nucleotides line up with TRBD2. The germline V gene encodes CDR1 SGDLS and CDR2 YYNGEE. V was pared by 2 bases and J by 3 bases, with 2 bases of the junction left unmatched. The CDR3 is 14 residues long. CDR3 protein: CASSVGTSVYEQYF. In DNA, the CDR3 is TGTGCCAGCAGCGTCGGGACTAGCGTCTACGAGCAGTACTTC.

This clone has more than one count but fewer than ten. The chain employs TRBV6-5 and TRBJ2-7; D possibly corresponds to TRBD1 (6 bases). CDR3 size: 11 residues. Trimming removed 0 bases at V and 11 bases at J, with 8 bases between. Germline loops: CDR1 MNHEY, CDR2 SVGAGI. The CDR3 loop reads CASSYSGQKYF. The CDR3 DNA sequence: TGTGCCAGCAGTTACTCCGGACAGAAGTACTTC.

A few counts support this clone. This chain connects TRBV29-1 to TRBJ2-7; D possibly corresponds to TRBD1 (6 bases). The V end lost 4 bases, the J end lost 0 bases, and 13 bases lay between the germline ends. The CDR3 is made up of 14 amino acids. Germline V gene data show CDR1 as SQVTM and CDR2 as ANQGSEA. The DNA for the CDR3 is TGCAGCGTTGCCGGACAGTTCCCCTCCTACGAGCAGTACTTC. This translates into CSVAGQFPSYEQYF.

The chain couples TRBV7-6 to TRBJ2-1; no clear D gene. This CDR3 contains 12 residues. Germline CDR1 and CDR2: SGHVS and FNYEAQ. Deletions cut 5 bases from V and 9 bases from J, with 11 bases between. CDR3 region: CASSPFIGEQFF. The CDR3 region has the DNA TGTGCCAGCAGCCCATTTATCGGTGAGCAGTTCTTC.

This clone was recorded a few times. The chain links TRBV2 to TRBJ2-2, with a weak D call TRBD1 (5 bases). This CDR3 has 13 amino acids. The V gene's germline CDR1 is SNHLY and CDR2 FYNNEI. The germline V and J ends were trimmed by 3 bases and 7 bases, with 9 bases remaining between them. CDR3 nucleotides: TGTGCCAGCAGTGACCGACAGAGCGGGGAGCTGTTTTTT. This codes for CASSDRQSGELFF.

This clone was seen more than once but under ten times. The CDR3 DNA reads as TGCAGCGTTGGGACAGGGCCTTTCATGAACACTGAAGCTTTCTTT. Translation gives CSVGTGPFMNTEAFF. This chain uses TRBV29-1 with TRBJ1-1, with TRBD1 matching 8 bases. The ends lost 4 bases at V and 0 bases at J; junction bases unmatched: 7. The CDR3 has 15 residues. CDR1 and CDR2 from the germline V gene are SQVTM and ANQGSEA.

The V gene is TRBV4-3, the J gene TRBJ1-2; 8 nucleotides line up with TRBD1. The trim removed 3 bases at V and 2 bases at J, leaving 2 bases unmatched. The CDR3 totals 14 residues. Germline lookup yields CDR1 LGHNA and CDR2 YSLEER. Written as DNA, the CDR3 is TGCGCCAGCAGCCAGGGACAGGTCAACTATGGCTACACCTTC. This encodes CASSQGQVNYGYTF.

V and J are TRBV28 and TRBJ2-1; tentatively, D is TRBD2 (6 bases). CDR1 MDHEN and CDR2 SYDVKM come from the germline V gene. The CDR3 length is 12 residues. V lost 8 bases and J lost 2, with 7 bases in between. CDR3 residues: CASGGTYNEQFF. The CDR3 nucleotides are TGTGCCAGCGGAGGGACCTACAATGAGCAGTTCTTC. The full variable domain, its missing parts supplied by reference TRBV28 and TRBJ2-1, is DVKVTQSSRYLVKRTGEKVFLECVQDMDHENMFWYRQDPGLGLRLIYFSYDVKMKEKGDIPEGYSVSREKKERFSLILESASTNQTSMYLCASGGTYNEQFFGPGTRLTVL.

V usage is TRBV5-5 and J usage is TRBJ2-5; D ambiguous. This CDR3 is built from 15 residues. Looked up from germline, CDR1 is SGHKS and CDR2 is YYEKEE (reference sequence). The V and J ends lost 4 bases and 5 bases respectively, with 18 bases between them. CDR3 nucleotides: TGTGCCAGCAGCCTTGTCCCCGGGTTGCAGGAGACCCAGTACTTC. This translates into CASSLVPGLQETQYF.

This clone was counted only a few times. V usage is TRBV7-2 and J usage is TRBJ2-2, with D unresolved. V lost 1 base and J 5 bases, leaving 5 bases between the germline ends. Germline V lookup: CDR1 SGHTA, CDR2 FQGNSA. The CDR3 covers 13 residues. The CDR3 sequence is CASSLDATGELFF. DNA of the CDR3: TGTGCCAGCAGCTTAGACGCGACCGGGGAGCTGTTTTTT.